The 6 T cell receptor beta chains listed next were all sequenced from one sample in a study of shared clonotypes between healthy human individuals. Produced via immunoSEQ multiplex PCR; TCRdb's table is partial and in-frame only. Among 450,000 or so clones listed, roughly three quarters were seen once. The sample comprised PBMCs. The receptors were gathered from a middle-aged woman in good health. Some clones in this sample may be carry-over from other donors' samples.

Notes on this clone: This may stem from a read error, because a much larger clone lies one nucleotide away. This is likely a read error, given that the CDR3 carries no conserved phenylalanine or tryptophan at its end. The chain joins TRBV30 to TRBJ2-6; D ambiguous. The CDR3 has 14 residues. V lost 1 base and J lost 4, with 8 bases in between. Germline CDR1 reads GTSNPN; CDR2 reads SVGIG (reference sequence). The CDR3 DNA follows: TGTGCCTGGAGTGCCGACGCCGGGGCCAACGTCCTGACTCTC. It translates to CAWSADAGANVLTL.

This rearrangement joins TRBV6-5 to TRBJ2-3; maybe TRBD1 (6 bases). CDR1 MNHEY and CDR2 SVGAGI come from the germline V gene. Trimming shortened V by 6 bases and J by 7 bases, and 17 bases separated the two germline ends. The CDR3 is made up of 14 amino acids. The CDR3 protein is CASSIDRTRYTQYF. CDR3 bases: TGTGCCAGCAGCATCGACAGGACACGATATACGCAGTATTTT.

The chain has TRBV7-3 and TRBJ2-5, with D tentatively TRBD1 (6 bases). The germline V and J ends were trimmed by 5 bases and 5 bases, with 12 bases remaining between them. The CDR3 runs to 13 residues. Per the germline V gene, CDR1 is SGHTA and CDR2 is FQGTGA. CDR3 DNA sequence: TGTGCCAGCAGCCGGGGTCAGGGGGAGACCCAGTACTTC. Translating it yields CASSRGQGETQYF.

This clone was found a few times. Written as DNA, the CDR3 is TGTGCCAGCAGCCCCGGGGGGGCAGGAGCTAACTATGGCTACACCTTC. As protein: CASSPGGAGANYGYTF. The chain carries TRBV7-9 and TRBJ1-2; tentative D call: TRBD1 (6 bases). The CDR3 covers 16 residues. Trimming removed 5 bases from V and 0 bases from J, with 16 bases in between. Germline-derived CDR1 and CDR2 are SEHNR and FQNEAQ (reference sequence). Complete variable domain (other parts from reference TRBV7-9 and TRBJ1-2): DTGVSQNPRHKITKRGQNVTFRCDPISEHNRLYWYRQTLGQGPEFLTYFQNEAQLEKSRLLSDRFSAERPKGSFSTLEIQRTEQGDSAMYLCASSPGGAGANYGYTFGSGTRLTVV.

V gene TRBV9 combines with J gene TRBJ2-7; 7 bases map to TRBD2. The ends lost 4 bases at V and 5 bases at J; junction bases unmatched: 6. CDR3 length: 13 residues. Germline CDR1 reads SGDLS; CDR2 reads YYNGEE. The CDR3 DNA follows: TGTGCCAGCAGCAGAAGCGGGAACCACGAGCAGTACTTC. It yields the protein CASSRSGNHEQYF.

This clone was observed a handful of times. A read error likely explains this, since a far larger clone differs by one base. Other DNA sequences within the sample encode an identical CDR3. The V call is TRBV7-2, the J call TRBJ1-2; D is perhaps TRBD1 (5 bases). This CDR3 is 13 amino acids long. CDR1 and CDR2 from the germline V gene are SGHTA and FQGNSA. CDR3 amino acids: CASSLWQGHGYTF. The DNA for the CDR3 is TGCGCCAGCAGCTTATGGCAGGGCCATGGCTACACCTTC.